This TCR beta chain is drawn from a study of post-analysis software for immune sequencing data. A remark on this clonotype: The antigen remains unidentified. A much larger clone lies one base from this, so it may be a read error.

Germline CDR1 and CDR2: MNHEY and SVGAGI. V shed 8 bases and J 4 bases; nucleotides not matched to a gene: 7. The CDR3 length is 14 residues. Whole-study findings and limits: Among several TRBV segments more frequent in patients than controls were TRBV5-6, TRBV5-1 and TRBV20-1. Multiple sclerosis patients showed significantly lower normalized Chao1 diversity than controls did.

cDNA libraries of TCR beta carried unique molecular identifiers. Using its own MiXCR run on the PCR reads, TCRdb lists one record per CDR3 protein. The sample contains around 200,000 distinct CDR3 sequences, approximately 30% of which appear only once. The chain carries TRBV6-5 and TRBJ2-3; 9 nucleotides align to TRBD2. The source is a girl under 18 with multiple sclerosis. The sequenced material came from blood. The CDR3 here is CASGETSGADTQYF. CDR3 nucleotides: TGTGCCAGCGGGGAGACTAGCGGCGCAGATACGCAGTATTTT.